This TCR beta chain was observed in a study of blood T cell repertoires in COVID-19 (dated by TCRdb to the early 2020s). In the study overall: Samples from collaborators originated in the United States, Italy and Spain and spanned both the acute and convalescent phases of COVID-19. The prospective study material was composed of cDNA or gDNA derived from T cells, B-cell-depleted T cells, or PBMCs. Subjects who had been exposed to COVID-19, were actively infected with it, or had recovered from it provided the deeply sampled blood TCRbeta repertoires that made up the dataset. The repertoires were made available in a free public database intended to serve as a resource for research on the immune response to SARS-CoV-2. The samples were drawn from the first 160 participants of the ongoing ImmuneRACE study and from over 950 subjects provided by 6 global collaborators. Sample metadata almost always included a de-identified subject ID, COVID-19 status, age in years and sex. Where available, HLA class I and class II types were taken from metadata supplied by the sample provider and were not determined by assay-based typing.

TCRbeta CDR3 regions were amplified from genomic DNA using the immunoSEQ Assay, a bias-controlled multiplex PCR. In the authors' own workflow: The number of nucleated cells in each sample was estimated from the amplification of reference gene primers within the assay. To quantify the absolute abundance of each unique TCRbeta CDR3 rearrangement, sequence reads were collapsed and filtered. For each sample, productive Simpson clonality was calculated as the square root of Simpson's diversity index over productive rearrangements. What TCRdb holds here is the immuneACCESS table cut down to in-frame rearrangements. Part of the clones is not present; checked against another copy, under half of the missing clones reflect an unresolved V gene, and the others are unexplained. D and trimming come from the DNA, and the V and J calls and clone size come from that table. Here the sample has just under 350,000 clones; approximately 89% occur a single time. The ten largest clones capture around 3.5% of the sample.

According to the germline V gene (reference sequence), CDR1 reads GTSNPN and CDR2 reads SVGIG. Clipping removes 1 base from V and 8 bases from J, with 12 as the unmatched junction base count. Inclusive of the bounding cysteine and phenylalanine, the CDR3 is 15 residues long. Only CDR3 DNA is held: 45 bases, read in frame from base 1. Study-wide conclusions, independent of this receptor: The amount of clinical and demographic metadata varied by source and participant and was provided uncurated.

A remark on this clone: The target of this receptor is not known. No much larger clone is present one base from it, and per-base qualities are unavailable.

Samples from volunteer blood donors who had recovered from COVID-19 were contributed by a second Seattle source. Whole blood was collected in K2EDTA tubes by collaborating institutions according to the institutions' own protocols. For TCRbeta analysis, collaborators shipped samples as frozen whole blood, isolated PBMCs, or DNA extracted from either of those sample types. Sequencing was carried out using peripheral blood. The source is a woman aged 18-29 years who had recovered from COVID-19. The chain employs TRBV30 and TRBJ2-3, with 7 junctional bases fitting TRBD1. For the CDR3, the sequence is CAWSGGGVGLGTQYF. The DNA reads TGTGCCTGGAGTGGAGGGGGCGTTGGATTGGGTACGCAGTATTTT.